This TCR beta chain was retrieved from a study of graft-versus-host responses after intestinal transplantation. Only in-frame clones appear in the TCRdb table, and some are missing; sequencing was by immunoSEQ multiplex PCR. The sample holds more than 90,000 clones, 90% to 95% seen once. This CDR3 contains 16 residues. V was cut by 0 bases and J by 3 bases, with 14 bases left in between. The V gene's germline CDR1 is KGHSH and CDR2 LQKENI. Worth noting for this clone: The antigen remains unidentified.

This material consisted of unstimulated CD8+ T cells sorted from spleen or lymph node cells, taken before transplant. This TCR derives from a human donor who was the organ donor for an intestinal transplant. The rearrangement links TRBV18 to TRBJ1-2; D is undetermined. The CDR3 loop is CASSPPVGAGDYGYTF. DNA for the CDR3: TGTGCCAGCTCACCACCGGTGGGCGCCGGGGACTATGGCTACACCTTC.